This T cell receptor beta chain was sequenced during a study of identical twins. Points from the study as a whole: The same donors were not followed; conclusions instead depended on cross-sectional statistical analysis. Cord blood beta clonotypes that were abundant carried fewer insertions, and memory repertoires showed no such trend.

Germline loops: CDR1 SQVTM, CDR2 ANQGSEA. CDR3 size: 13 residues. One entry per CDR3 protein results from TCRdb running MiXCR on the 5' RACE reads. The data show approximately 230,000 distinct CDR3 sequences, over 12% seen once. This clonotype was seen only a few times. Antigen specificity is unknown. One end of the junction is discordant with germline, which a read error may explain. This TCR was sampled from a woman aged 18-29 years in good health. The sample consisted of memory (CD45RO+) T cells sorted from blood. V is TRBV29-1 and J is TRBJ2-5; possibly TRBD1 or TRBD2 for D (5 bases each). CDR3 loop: CSVDGVTEETQYF. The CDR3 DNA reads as TGCAGCGTTGACGGGGTGACAGAAGAAACCCAGTACTTC.